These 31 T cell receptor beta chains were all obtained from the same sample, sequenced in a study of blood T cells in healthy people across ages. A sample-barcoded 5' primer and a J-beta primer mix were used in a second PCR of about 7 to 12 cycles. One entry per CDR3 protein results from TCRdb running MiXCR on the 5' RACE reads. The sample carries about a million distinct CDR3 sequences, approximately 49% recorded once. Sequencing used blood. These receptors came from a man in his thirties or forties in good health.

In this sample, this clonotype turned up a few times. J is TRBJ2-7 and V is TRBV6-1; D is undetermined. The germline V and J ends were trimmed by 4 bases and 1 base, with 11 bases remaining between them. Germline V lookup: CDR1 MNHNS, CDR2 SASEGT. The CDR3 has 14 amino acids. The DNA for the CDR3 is TGTGCCAGCAGTGGATCGACTTATTCCTACGAGCAGTACTTC. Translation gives CASSGSTYSYEQYF.

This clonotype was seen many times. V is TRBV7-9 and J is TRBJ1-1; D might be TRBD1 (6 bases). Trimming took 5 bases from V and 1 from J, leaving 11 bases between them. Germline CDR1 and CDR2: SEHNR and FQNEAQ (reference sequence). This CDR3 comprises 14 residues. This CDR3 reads CASSREGGNTEAFF. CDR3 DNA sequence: TGTGCCAGCAGCCGAGAGGGGGGGAACACTGAAGCTTTCTTT.

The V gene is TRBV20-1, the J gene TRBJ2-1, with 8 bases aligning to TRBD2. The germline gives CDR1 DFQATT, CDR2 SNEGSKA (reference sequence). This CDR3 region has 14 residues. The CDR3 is CRASTGGSYNEQFF. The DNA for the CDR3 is TGCAGGGCCTCCACGGGGGGGTCCTACAATGAGCAGTTCTTC.

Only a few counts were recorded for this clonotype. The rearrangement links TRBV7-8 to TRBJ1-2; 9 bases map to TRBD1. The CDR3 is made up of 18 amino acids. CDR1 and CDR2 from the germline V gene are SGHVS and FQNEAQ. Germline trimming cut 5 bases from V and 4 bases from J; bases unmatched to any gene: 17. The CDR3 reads CASSQGNLVQGATYGYTF. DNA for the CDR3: TGTGCCAGCAGCCAAGGCAACTTAGTACAGGGGGCTACCTATGGCTACACCTTC.

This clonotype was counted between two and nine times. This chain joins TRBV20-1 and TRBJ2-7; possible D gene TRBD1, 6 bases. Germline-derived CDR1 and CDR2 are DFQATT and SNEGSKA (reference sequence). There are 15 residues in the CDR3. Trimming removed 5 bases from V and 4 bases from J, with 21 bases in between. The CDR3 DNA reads TGCAGTGCTGAGGCCGGGACATCGCCTTCATACGAGCAGTACTTC. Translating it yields CSAEAGTSPSYEQYF.

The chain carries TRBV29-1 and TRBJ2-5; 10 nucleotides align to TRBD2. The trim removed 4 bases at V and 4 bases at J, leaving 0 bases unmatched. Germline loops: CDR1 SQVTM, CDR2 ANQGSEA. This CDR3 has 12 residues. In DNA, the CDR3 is TGCAGCGTTGCTAGCGGGAGAGAGACCCAGTACTTC. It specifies CSVASGRETQYF.

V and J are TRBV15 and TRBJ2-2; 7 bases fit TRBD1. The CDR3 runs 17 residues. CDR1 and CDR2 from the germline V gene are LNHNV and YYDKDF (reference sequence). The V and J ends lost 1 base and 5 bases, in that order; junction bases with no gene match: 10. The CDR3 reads CATSRVDRAVRTGELFF. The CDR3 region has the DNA TGTGCCACCAGCAGAGTTGACAGGGCGGTTCGGACCGGGGAGCTGTTTTTT.

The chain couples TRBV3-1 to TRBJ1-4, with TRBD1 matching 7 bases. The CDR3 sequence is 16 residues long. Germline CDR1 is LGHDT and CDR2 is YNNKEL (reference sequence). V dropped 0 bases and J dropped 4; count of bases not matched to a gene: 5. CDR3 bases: TGTGCCAGCAGCCAAGATCCCACAGGGGTTAATGAAAAACTGTTTTTT. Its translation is CASSQDPTGVNEKLFF.

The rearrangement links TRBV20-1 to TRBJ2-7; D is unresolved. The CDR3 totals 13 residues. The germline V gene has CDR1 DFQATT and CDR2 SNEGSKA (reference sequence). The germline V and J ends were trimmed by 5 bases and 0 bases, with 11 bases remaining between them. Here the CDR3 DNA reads TGCAGTGCTTTCCCTACGTTCTCCTACGAGCAGTACTTC. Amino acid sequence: CSAFPTFSYEQYF.

As DNA, the CDR3 is TGTGCCAGCAGTCCGGACAGGGGAAAAAACGAGCAGTACTTC. It yields the protein CASSPDRGKNEQYF. The chain recombines TRBV6-5 with TRBJ2-7; 9 bases are shared with TRBD1. Germline CDR1 is MNHEY and CDR2 is SVGAGI. Trimming at V came to 5 bases and at J to 5 bases, leaving 7 bases not matched to a gene. The CDR3 runs 14 residues.

The CDR3, as DNA: TGTGCCACCACGGAAGGGGATACGCAGTATTTT. Its protein product is CATTEGDTQYF. The chain employs TRBV24-1 and TRBJ2-3, with D hard to call. CDR1 and CDR2 from the germline V gene are KGHDR and SFDVKD. The CDR3 length is 11 residues. Trimming took off 8 bases at V and 6 bases at J, with 8 bases between the two ends.

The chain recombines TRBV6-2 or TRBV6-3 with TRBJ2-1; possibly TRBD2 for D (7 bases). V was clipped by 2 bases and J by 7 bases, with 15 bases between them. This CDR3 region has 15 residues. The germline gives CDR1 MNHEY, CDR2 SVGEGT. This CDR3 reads CASSYPRGGNNEQFF. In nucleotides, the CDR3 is TGTGCCAGCAGTTACCCGAGGGGGGGCAATAATGAGCAGTTCTTC.

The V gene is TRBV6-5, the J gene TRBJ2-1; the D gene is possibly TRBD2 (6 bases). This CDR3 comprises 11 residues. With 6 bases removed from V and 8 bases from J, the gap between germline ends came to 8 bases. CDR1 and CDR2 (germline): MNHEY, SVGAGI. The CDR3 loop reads CASSWGDEQFF. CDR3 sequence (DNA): TGTGCCAGCAGCTGGGGGGATGAGCAGTTCTTC.

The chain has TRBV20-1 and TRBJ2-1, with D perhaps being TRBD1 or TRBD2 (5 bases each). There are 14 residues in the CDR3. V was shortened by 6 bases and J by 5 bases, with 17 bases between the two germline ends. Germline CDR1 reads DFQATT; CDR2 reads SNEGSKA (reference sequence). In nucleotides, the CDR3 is TGCAGTGCAGGGACCCCTGGGTCCCACAATGAGCAGTTCTTC. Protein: CSAGTPGSHNEQFF.

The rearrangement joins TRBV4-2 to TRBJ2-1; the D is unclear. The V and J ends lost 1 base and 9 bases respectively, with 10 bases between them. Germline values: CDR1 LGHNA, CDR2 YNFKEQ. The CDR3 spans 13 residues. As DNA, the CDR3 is TGTGCCAGCAGCCAAGGTGGAGTCGGTGAGCAGTTCTTC. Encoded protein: CASSQGGVGEQFF.

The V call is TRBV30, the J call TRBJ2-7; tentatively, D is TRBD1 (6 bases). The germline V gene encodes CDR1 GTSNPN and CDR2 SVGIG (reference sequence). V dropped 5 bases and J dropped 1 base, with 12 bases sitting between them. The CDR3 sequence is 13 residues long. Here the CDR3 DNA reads TGTGCCTGGGCTTCCGGACAGTCCTACGAGCAGTACTTC. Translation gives CAWASGQSYEQYF.

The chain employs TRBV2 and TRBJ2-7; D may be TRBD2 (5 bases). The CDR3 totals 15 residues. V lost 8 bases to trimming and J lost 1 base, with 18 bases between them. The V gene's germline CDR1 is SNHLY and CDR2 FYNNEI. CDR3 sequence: CASEGLVSGSYEQYF. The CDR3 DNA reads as TGTGCCAGCGAGGGCTTAGTCTCGGGGTCCTACGAGCAGTACTTC.

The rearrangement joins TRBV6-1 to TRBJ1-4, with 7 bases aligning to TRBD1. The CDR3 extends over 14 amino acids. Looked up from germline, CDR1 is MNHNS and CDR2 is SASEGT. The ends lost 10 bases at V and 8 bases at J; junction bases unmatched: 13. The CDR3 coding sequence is TGTGCCAACCTTCGGACAGGCATGAACGAAAAACTGTTTTTT. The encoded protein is CANLRTGMNEKLFF.

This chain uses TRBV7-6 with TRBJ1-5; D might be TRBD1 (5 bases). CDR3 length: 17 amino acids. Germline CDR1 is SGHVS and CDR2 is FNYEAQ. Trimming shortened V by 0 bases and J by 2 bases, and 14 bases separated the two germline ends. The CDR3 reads CASSLAEEGAGNQPQHF. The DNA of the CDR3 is TGTGCCAGCAGCTTAGCTGAGGAAGGGGCGGGCAATCAGCCCCAGCATTTT. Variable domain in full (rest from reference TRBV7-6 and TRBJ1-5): GAGVSQSPRYKVTKRGQDVALRCDPISGHVSLYWYRQALGQGPEFLTYFNYEAQQDKSGLPNDRFSAERPEGSISTLTIQRTEQRDSAMYRCASSLAEEGAGNQPQHFGDGTRLSIL.

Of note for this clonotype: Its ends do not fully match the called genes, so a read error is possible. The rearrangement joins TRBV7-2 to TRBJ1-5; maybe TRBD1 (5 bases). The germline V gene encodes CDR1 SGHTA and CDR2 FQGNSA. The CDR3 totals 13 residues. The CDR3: CASGLRGDQPQHF. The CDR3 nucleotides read TGTGCCAGCGGCTTACGGGGGGATCAGCCCCAGCATTTT.

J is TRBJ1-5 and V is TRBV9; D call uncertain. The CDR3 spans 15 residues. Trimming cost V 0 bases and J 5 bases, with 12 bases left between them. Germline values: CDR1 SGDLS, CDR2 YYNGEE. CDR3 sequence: CASSVGPTSHQPQHF. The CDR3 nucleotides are TGTGCCAGCAGCGTAGGACCGACCTCCCATCAGCCCCAGCATTTT.

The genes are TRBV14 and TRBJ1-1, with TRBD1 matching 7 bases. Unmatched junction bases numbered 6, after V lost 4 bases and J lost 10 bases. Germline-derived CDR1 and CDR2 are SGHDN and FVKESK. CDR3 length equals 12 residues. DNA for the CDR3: TGTGCCAGCAGCCTTTCCGGGACAGCAGCTTTCTTT. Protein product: CASSLSGTAAFF.

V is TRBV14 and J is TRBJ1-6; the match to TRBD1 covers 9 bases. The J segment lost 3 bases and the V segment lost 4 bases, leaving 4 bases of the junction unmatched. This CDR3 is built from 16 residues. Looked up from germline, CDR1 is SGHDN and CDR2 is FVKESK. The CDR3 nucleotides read TGTGCCAGCAGCCTTCGGACAGGGGTCTATAATTCACCCCTCCACTTT. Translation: CASSLRTGVYNSPLHF.

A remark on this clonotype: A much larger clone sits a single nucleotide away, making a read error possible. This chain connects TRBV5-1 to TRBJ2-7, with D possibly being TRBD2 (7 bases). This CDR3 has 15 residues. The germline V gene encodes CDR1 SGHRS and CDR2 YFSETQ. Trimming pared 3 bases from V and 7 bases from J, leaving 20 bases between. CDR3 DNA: TGCGCCAGCAGCTCCCTAGGGGGGGCCGATAGTGAGCAGTACTTC. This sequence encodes CASSSLGGADSEQYF.

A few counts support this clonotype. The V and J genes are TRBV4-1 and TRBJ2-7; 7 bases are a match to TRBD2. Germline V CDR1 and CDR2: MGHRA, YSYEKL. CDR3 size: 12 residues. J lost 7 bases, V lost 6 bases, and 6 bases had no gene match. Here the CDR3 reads CASSSAGGEQYF. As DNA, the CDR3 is TGCGCCAGCAGTTCCGCCGGGGGGGAGCAGTACTTC.

The CDR3 DNA reads as TGTGCCAGCGGGACGAGGACGACCCTGGGTTCACCCCTCCACTTT. Encoded protein: CASGTRTTLGSPLHF. The rearrangement joins TRBV3-1 to TRBJ1-6; TRBD1 might be the D (5 bases). V lost 8 bases, J lost 9 bases, and 20 bases lay in between. Germline CDR1 is LGHDT and CDR2 is YNNKEL (reference sequence). The CDR3 totals 15 residues.

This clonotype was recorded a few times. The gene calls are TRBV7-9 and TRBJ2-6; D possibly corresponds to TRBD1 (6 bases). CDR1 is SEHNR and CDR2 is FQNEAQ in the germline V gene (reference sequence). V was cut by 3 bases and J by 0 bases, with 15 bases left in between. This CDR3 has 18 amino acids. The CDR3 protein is CASSFGQMSVSGANVLTF. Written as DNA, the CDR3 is TGTGCCAGCAGCTTTGGACAGATGAGCGTCTCTGGGGCCAACGTCCTGACTTTC. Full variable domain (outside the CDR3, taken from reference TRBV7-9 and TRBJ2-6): DTGVSQNPRHKITKRGQNVTFRCDPISEHNRLYWYRQTLGQGPEFLTYFQNEAQLEKSRLLSDRFSAERPKGSFSTLEIQRTEQGDSAMYLCASSFGQMSVSGANVLTFGAGSRLTVL.

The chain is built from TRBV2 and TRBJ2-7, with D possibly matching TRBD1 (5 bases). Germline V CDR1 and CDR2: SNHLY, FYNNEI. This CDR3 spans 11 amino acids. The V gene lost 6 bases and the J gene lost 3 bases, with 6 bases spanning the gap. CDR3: CASRQVYEQYF. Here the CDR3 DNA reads TGTGCCAGCAGACAGGTCTACGAGCAGTACTTC.

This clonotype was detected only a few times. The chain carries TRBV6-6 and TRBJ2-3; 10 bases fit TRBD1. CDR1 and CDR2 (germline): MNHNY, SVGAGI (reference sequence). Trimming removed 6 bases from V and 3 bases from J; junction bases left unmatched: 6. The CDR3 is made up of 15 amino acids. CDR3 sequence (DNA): TGTGCCAGCAGGAACCGGGACAGGGGAACAGATACGCAGTATTTT. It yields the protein CASRNRDRGTDTQYF.

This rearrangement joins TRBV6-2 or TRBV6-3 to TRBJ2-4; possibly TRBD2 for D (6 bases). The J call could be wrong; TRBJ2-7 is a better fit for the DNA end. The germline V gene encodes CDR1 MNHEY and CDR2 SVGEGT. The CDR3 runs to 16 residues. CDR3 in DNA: TGTGCCAGCAGTTACTCGGGAGTAGCGGTTACCTACGAGCAGTACTTC. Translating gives CASSYSGVAVTYEQYF.

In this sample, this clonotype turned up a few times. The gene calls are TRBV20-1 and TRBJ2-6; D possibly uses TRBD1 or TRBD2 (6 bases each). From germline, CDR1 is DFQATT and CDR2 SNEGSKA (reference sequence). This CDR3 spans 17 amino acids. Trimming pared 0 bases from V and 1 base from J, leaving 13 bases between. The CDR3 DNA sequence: TGCAGTGCTAGAGATTGGGGGGCAGATTCTGGGGCCAACGTCCTGACTTTC. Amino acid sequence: CSARDWGADSGANVLTF.